What follows are 16 T cell receptor beta chains derived from one specimen sequenced in a study of blood T cell repertoires in COVID-19. Some clones are missing from TCRdb's copy, which holds only in-frame ones; the method was immunoSEQ multiplex PCR. This sample has about 360,000 clones, with less than 90% found just once. Sequenced: peripheral blood. The receptors stem from a woman aged 55 to 70 with COVID-19, enrolled during active disease.

This clone appeared a few times. This rearrangement joins TRBV25-1 to TRBJ1-6; 9 bases line up with TRBD1. There are 14 residues in the CDR3. Germline values: CDR1 MGHDK, CDR2 SYGVNS. V dropped 6 bases and J dropped 6; count of bases not matched to a gene: 3. The CDR3 protein is CASRGTGINSPLHF. CDR3 nucleotide sequence: TGTGCCAGCAGGGGGACAGGGATTAATTCACCCCTCCACTTT.

The chain employs TRBV13 and TRBJ1-3; D not resolved. The CDR3 extends over 15 amino acids. Germline CDR1 PRHDT, CDR2 FYEKMQ (reference sequence). With 1 base removed from V and 0 bases from J, the gap between germline ends came to 7 bases. CDR3 DNA: TGTGCCAGCAGCTTAGACATTCGCTCTGGAAACACCATATATTTT. It translates to CASSLDIRSGNTIYF.

With respect to this clone: Other DNA variants within this sample encode the same CDR3. The chain carries TRBV9 and TRBJ1-1, with D unresolved. The CDR3 is 13 residues long. Germline V CDR1 and CDR2: SGDLS, YYNGEE. V lost 2 bases and J 2 bases, leaving 7 bases between the germline ends. CDR3 sequence (DNA): TGTGCCAGCAGCGTTTCTCCTAACACTGAAGCTTTCTTT. Protein sequence: CASSVSPNTEAFF.

This chain joins TRBV11-3 and TRBJ2-2; 10 nucleotides align to TRBD1. Germline CDR1 reads SGHNT; CDR2 reads YENEEA. The trim removed 5 bases at V and 3 bases at J, leaving 6 bases unmatched. This CDR3 is built from 16 residues. DNA for the CDR3: TGTGCCAGCAGCCTCCAGGGACAGGGGTACACCGGGGAGCTGTTTTTT. Its translation: CASSLQGQGYTGELFF.

J is TRBJ2-2 and V is TRBV5-1, with TRBD1 matching over 8 bases. This CDR3 region has 14 residues. Per the germline V gene, CDR1 is SGHRS and CDR2 is YFSETQ. The V gene end was trimmed by 5 bases and the J gene end by 7 bases; junction bases not matched to a gene: 7. CDR3 in amino acids: CASRTDRVHGELFF. The DNA for the CDR3 is TGCGCCAGCAGGACGGACAGGGTACACGGGGAGCTGTTTTTT.

The chain couples TRBV5-4 to TRBJ2-1; 10 nucleotides line up with TRBD2. The CDR3 runs to 16 residues. V gave up 0 bases and J gave up 7 bases; unmatched junction bases: 7. The V gene's germline CDR1 is SGHNT and CDR2 YYREEE (reference sequence). The chain's CDR3 is CASSLAGRAGGNEQFF. For the CDR3, the DNA is TGTGCCAGCAGCTTGGCTGGTCGAGCGGGGGGGAATGAGCAGTTCTTC.

This sequence joins TRBV10-3 and TRBJ1-1; D not certain. V was cut by 6 bases and J by 4 bases, with 12 bases left in between. CDR1 and CDR2 from the germline V gene are ENHRY and SYGVKD. This CDR3 has 13 amino acids. The CDR3, as DNA: TGTGCCATCAGGGATACCGCGGGCACTGAAGCTTTCTTT. Translating gives CAIRDTAGTEAFF.

The chain is built from TRBV5-1 and TRBJ1-2; tentative D call: TRBD1 (5 bases). Trimming cost V 0 bases and J 8 bases, with 11 bases left between them. The CDR3 sequence is 13 residues long. Germline CDR1 reads SGHRS; CDR2 reads YFSETQ. CDR3 sequence (DNA): TGCGCCAGCAGCTTGGAACAGGTTGGGGGCTACACCTTC. The encoded protein is CASSLEQVGGYTF.

CDR3: CASSRTGQGDTEAFF. CDR3 DNA sequence: TGTGCCAGCAGCAGGACCGGACAGGGCGACACTGAAGCTTTCTTT. This sequence joins TRBV7-9 and TRBJ1-1; 8 nucleotides match TRBD1. V lost 5 bases, J lost 3 bases, and 8 bases stayed unmatched. Germline loops: CDR1 SEHNR, CDR2 FQNEAQ (reference sequence). The CDR3 covers 15 residues.

The rearrangement joins TRBV19 to TRBJ1-5, with D possibly matching TRBD1 (5 bases). CDR1 LNHDA and CDR2 SQIVND come from the germline V gene (reference sequence). The CDR3 spans 15 residues. Trimming shortened V by 4 bases and J by 2 bases, and 12 bases separated the two germline ends. For the CDR3, the DNA is TGTGCCAGTAGTACCAGCAGGGTCGGCAATCAGCCCCAGCATTTT. Its protein is CASSTSRVGNQPQHF.

The chain combines TRBV18 with TRBJ1-5; 10 nucleotides line up with TRBD1. Germline V gene sequence: CDR1 KGHSH, CDR2 LQKENI. This CDR3 has 15 amino acids. With 6 bases clipped from V and 7 bases from J, the junction kept 9 bases outside the gene matches. CDR3 protein: CASSSDRGDFQPQHF. CDR3 nucleotides: TGTGCCAGCTCTTCGGACAGGGGGGATTTCCAGCCCCAGCATTTT.

This clone was detected a few times. The genes are TRBV18 and TRBJ1-3, with 8 bases matching TRBD1. Germline lookup yields CDR1 KGHSH and CDR2 LQKENI. J was trimmed by 2 bases and V by 1 base; bases with no gene match: 10. The length of the CDR3 is 18 residues. The CDR3 spells CASSPLDTGGRAGNTIYF. In DNA, the CDR3 is TGTGCCAGCTCACCACTGGATACAGGGGGAAGAGCTGGAAACACCATATATTTT.

The genes are TRBV2 and TRBJ1-3; D not certain. This CDR3 has 15 amino acids. Germline V gene lookup returns CDR1 SNHLY and CDR2 FYNNEI. Deletions cut 4 bases from V and 0 bases from J, with 10 bases between. CDR3 sequence reads: CASSVTESSGNTIYF. The CDR3 nucleotides are TGTGCCAGCAGTGTAACGGAGAGCTCTGGAAACACCATATATTTT.

The gene calls are TRBV6-2 or TRBV6-3 and TRBJ2-7, with 12 positions matching TRBD2. This CDR3 is 15 amino acids long. The V segment lost 5 bases and the J segment 3 bases; nucleotides outside the gene matches: 5. The germline CDR1 and CDR2 sequences are MNHEY and SVGEGT. The CDR3 here is CASSLTSGGHYEQYF. Written as DNA, the CDR3 is TGTGCCAGCAGTCTTACTAGCGGGGGGCACTACGAGCAGTACTTC.

This clone was found a few times. The CDR3 bases are TGTGCCAGCAGCCGTACAGGGGACTCTGGAAACACCATATATTTT. Its translation: CASSRTGDSGNTIYF. V and J are TRBV6-5 and TRBJ1-3; 7 bases map to TRBD1. Trimming took 6 bases from V and 0 from J; bases not matched to a gene: 5. The germline V gene encodes CDR1 MNHEY and CDR2 SVGAGI. The CDR3 totals 15 residues.

The chain uses TRBV6-5 and TRBJ2-5; tentatively, D is TRBD2 (5 bases). The V gene lost 2 bases and the J gene lost 5 bases, with 9 bases spanning the gap. CDR1 and CDR2 (germline): MNHEY, SVGAGI. CDR3 length equals 13 residues. The CDR3: CASSYMGGETQYF. CDR3 bases: TGTGCCAGCAGTTACATGGGCGGGGAGACCCAGTACTTC.